Following are 9 T cell receptor beta chains from one sample sequenced in a study of cytomegalovirus exposure and HLA in healthy donors. With 60 Vbeta and 13 Jbeta primers, the PCR was carried out. Assay: immunoSEQ multiplex PCR; the TCRdb copy retains only in-frame clones and omits some. The sample shows 150,000 to 200,000 clones, roughly 76% of them seen only once. The sample comprised PBMCs. These receptors originate from a woman aged 50 to 60 in good health and CMV-seronegative.

V gene TRBV2 combines with J gene TRBJ2-3; 7 nucleotides match TRBD2. CDR1 and CDR2 from the germline V gene are SNHLY and FYNNEI. V lost 4 bases, J lost 5 bases, and 9 bases stayed unmatched. CDR3 length: 15 residues. The CDR3 spells CASSVAGVRRDTQYF. In DNA, the CDR3 is TGTGCCAGCAGTGTGGCGGGGGTCCGCCGAGATACGCAGTATTTT.

The genes are TRBV2 and TRBJ1-4, with 9 bases fitting TRBD1. After removal of 1 base from V and 8 bases from J, the junction contained 8 bases not matched to a gene. CDR3 length: 16 residues. CDR1 and CDR2 (germline): SNHLY, FYNNEI. The CDR3 nucleotides are TGTGCCAGCAGTGAAGGGTTGGGACAGGGTTTAGAAAAACTGTTTTTT. It codes for CASSEGLGQGLEKLFF. The full variable domain, with the rest looked up from reference TRBV2 and TRBJ1-4, is EPEVTQTPSHQVTQMGQEVILRCVPISNHLYFYWYRQILGQKVEFLVSFYNNEISEKSEIFDDQFSVERPDGSNFTLKIRSTKLEDSAMYFCASSEGLGQGLEKLFFGSGTQLSVL.

The rearrangement uses TRBV7-3 and TRBJ2-1, with D possibly matching TRBD1 (5 bases). Between the trimmed V and J ends, which lost 3 bases and 0 bases, there was a span of 9 bases. The length of the CDR3 is 15 residues. From germline, CDR1 is SGHTA and CDR2 FQGTGA. The CDR3 nucleotides are TGTGCCAGCAGCTTGAGTCAGGGCTCCTACAATGAGCAGTTCTTC. It translates to CASSLSQGSYNEQFF.

V and J are TRBV2 and TRBJ2-1, with a weak D call TRBD1 (5 bases). The CDR3 runs 14 residues. Trimming stripped 7 bases from V and 5 bases from J, with 15 bases between. In germline, CDR1 is SNHLY, CDR2 FYNNEI. This chain's CDR3 is CASTHMTDNNEQFF. The CDR3 DNA reads TGTGCCAGCACCCATATGACAGACAACAATGAGCAGTTCTTC.

J is TRBJ2-5 and V is TRBV5-6, with 10 positions matching TRBD1. CDR3 length: 14 residues. Germline V gene lookup returns CDR1 SGHDT and CDR2 YYEEEE. After removal of 4 bases from V and 5 bases from J, the junction contained 5 bases not matched to a gene. DNA for the CDR3: TGTGCCAGCAGCCGAGACAGGGGGCGGGAGACCCAGTACTTC. It yields the protein CASSRDRGRETQYF. Full variable domain (outside the CDR3, taken from reference TRBV5-6 and TRBJ2-5): DAGVTQSPTHLIKTRGQQVTLRCSPKSGHDTVSWYQQALGQGPQFIFQYYEEEERQRGNFPDRFSGHQFPNYSSELNVNALLLGDSALYLCASSRDRGRETQYFGPGTRLLVL.

The chain joins TRBV5-1 to TRBJ2-1; 9 bases agree with TRBD1. This CDR3 spans 17 amino acids. Trimming removed 2 bases from V and 5 bases from J; junction bases left unmatched: 11. From germline, CDR1 is SGHRS and CDR2 YFSETQ. In DNA, the CDR3 is TGCGCCAGCAGCTTTAGGGTAACGGGACAGGGAGACAATGAGCAGTTCTTC. Translation gives CASSFRVTGQGDNEQFF. Using reference TRBV5-1 and TRBJ2-1 for the parts outside the CDR3, the full variable domain is KAGVTQTPRYLIKTRGQQVTLSCSPISGHRSVSWYQQTPGQGLQFLFEYFSETQRNKGNFPGRFSGRQFSNSRSEMNVSTLELGDSALYLCASSFRVTGQGDNEQFFGPGTRLTVL.

The chain combines TRBV4-3 with TRBJ1-1; D not resolved. The germline V gene encodes CDR1 LGHNA and CDR2 YSLEER. Trimming removed 3 bases at V and 5 bases at J, with 10 bases between. The CDR3 is 13 residues long. DNA of the CDR3: TGCGCCAGCAGCCACCGGCCGGGAACTGAAGCTTTCTTT. Translation gives CASSHRPGTEAFF.

V gene TRBV4-1 combines with J gene TRBJ2-4, with 12 bases lining up with TRBD2. Losses at the gene ends were 4 bases for V and 7 bases for J; bases not matched to a gene: 5. Germline-derived CDR1 and CDR2 are MGHRA and YSYEKL. There are 15 residues in the CDR3. The CDR3 loop is CASSPPLAGGNIQYF. The CDR3 DNA follows: TGCGCCAGCAGCCCTCCCCTAGCGGGAGGGAACATTCAGTACTTC.

This clone came up once. The gene calls are TRBV28 and TRBJ2-2; D ambiguous. The CDR3 is 15 residues long. The germline V and J ends were trimmed by 10 bases and 3 bases, with 18 bases remaining between them. Germline values: CDR1 MDHEN, CDR2 SYDVKM. CDR3 region: CATLLRRGDTGELFF. The CDR3 DNA follows: TGTGCCACCCTCTTAAGGAGAGGCGACACCGGGGAGCTGTTTTTT. Combining the CDR3 with reference TRBV28 and TRBJ2-2 gives the whole variable domain DVKVTQSSRYLVKRTGEKVFLECVQDMDHENMFWYRQDPGLGLRLIYFSYDVKMKEKGDIPEGYSVSREKKERFSLILESASTNQTSMYLCATLLRRGDTGELFFGEGSRLTVL.